Listed below are T cell receptor beta chains from one sample, sequenced in a study of shared clonotypes between healthy human individuals. Here immunoSEQ multiplex PCR was the method, and the copy in TCRdb shows in-frame clones only, minus some. The data show some 2.1 million clones, approximately 95% seen once. Sequencing used naive CD8+ T cells sorted from blood. The origin of the receptors is a young man in good health. Both conserved end residues are part of each CDR3. D genes are given only for firm matches. For some rows the clone size is stated as once, few or many, or as a class when expanded; others skip it.

TRBV11-2	once	NA	TRBJ2-7	14	CASRWTESSYEQYF	TGTGCCAGCAGGTGGACGGAGAGCTCCTACGAGCAGTACTTC
TRBV7-9	NA	NA	TRBJ2-1	14	CASSQESIYNEQFF	TGTGCCAGCAGCCAAGAGTCTATTTACAATGAGCAGTTCTTC
TRBV15	NA	NA	TRBJ1-5	13	CATSGDSNQPQHF	TGTGCCACCAGTGGGGACAGCAATCAGCCCCAGCATTTT
TRBV7-2	NA	NA	TRBJ1-6	13	CASSVEKDSPLHF	TGTGCCAGCAGCGTGGAAAAGGACTCACCCCTCCACTTT
TRBV18	NA	NA	TRBJ2-5	13	CASSPQRGETQYF	TGTGCCAGCTCACCACAGAGGGGAGAGACCCAGTACTTC
TRBV2	NA	TRBD1	TRBJ1-1	17	CASSEWVGTGTNTEAFF	TGTGCCAGCAGTGAATGGGTAGGGACAGGGACGAACACTGAAGCTTTCTTT
TRBV20-1	once	NA	TRBJ2-1	11	CSARFINEQFF	TGCAGTGCTAGATTTATCAATGAGCAGTTCTTC
TRBV13	NA	NA	TRBJ2-7	16	CASSLSDTSSPYEQYF	TGTGCCAGCAGCTTATCGGACACCTCTTCCCCCTACGAGCAGTACTTC
TRBV7-6	NA	TRBD2	TRBJ2-7	16	CASSPEGAGGTYEQYF	TGTGCCAGCAGCCCCGAAGGGGCGGGGGGAACCTACGAGCAGTACTTC
TRBV7-6	NA	NA	TRBJ1-1	13	CASSLAGDTEAFF	TGTGCCAGCAGCTTAGCGGGGGACACTGAAGCTTTCTTT
TRBV27	once	TRBD2	TRBJ2-5	17	CASSPGVVAGEWETQYF	TGTGCCAGCAGTCCGGGGGTGGTAGCGGGGGAGTGGGAGACCCAGTACTTC
TRBV18	NA	TRBD2	TRBJ2-1	14	CASSGTTGGNEQFF	TGTGCCAGCTCAGGAACCACCGGGGGGAATGAGCAGTTCTTC
TRBV13	NA	NA	TRBJ2-5	13	CASSLVDQETQYF	TGTGCCAGCAGCTTGGTGGACCAAGAGACCCAGTACTTC
TRBV27	once	NA	TRBJ1-6	14	CASSFRGANSPLHF	TGTGCCAGCAGTTTTCGAGGGGCTAATTCACCCCTCCACTTT
TRBV4-1	NA	NA	TRBJ1-2	15	CASSQASDPGYGYTF	TGCGCCAGCAGCCAAGCTTCAGACCCGGGATATGGCTACACCTTC
TRBV7-9	NA	NA	TRBJ2-3	16	CASSPYRGDHTDTQYF	TGTGCCAGCAGCCCCTATAGAGGGGACCACACAGATACGCAGTATTTT
TRBV18	NA	NA	TRBJ2-1	14	CASSSPTLPNEQFF	TGTGCCAGCTCATCACCCACCCTCCCCAATGAGCAGTTCTTC
TRBV7-9	NA	NA	TRBJ1-3	17	CASSLVNDISSGNTIYF	TGTGCCAGCAGCTTAGTTAATGACATAAGCTCTGGAAACACCATATATTTT
TRBV28	once	NA	TRBJ2-5	13	CASSLFTEETQYF	TGTGCCAGCAGTTTATTTACCGAAGAGACCCAGTACTTC
TRBV27	NA	NA	TRBJ2-7	15	CASSWSSRNSYEQYF	TGTGCCAGCAGCTGGTCCTCTCGAAATTCCTACGAGCAGTACTTC
TRBV2	NA	NA	TRBJ2-1	15	CASRAVGSVGNEQFF	TGTGCCAGCAGGGCTGTGGGATCGGTGGGGAATGAGCAGTTCTTC
TRBV9	NA	NA	TRBJ2-7	16	CASSVKSRDILNEQYF	TGTGCCAGCAGCGTCAAAAGCCGGGACATACTCAACGAGCAGTACTTC
TRBV4-3	NA	NA	TRBJ1-2	16	CASSQDGEGLEIRYTF	TGCGCCAGCAGCCAAGATGGGGAGGGTTTAGAAATTCGCTACACCTTC
TRBV7-9	once	NA	TRBJ1-4	13	CASLEGPSEKLFF	TGTGCCAGCCTGGAGGGCCCTTCTGAAAAACTGTTTTTT
TRBV11-2	NA	NA	TRBJ2-7	14	CASSLSPGSYEQYF	TGTGCCAGCAGCTTATCCCCGGGGTCCTACGAGCAGTACTTC
TRBV27	NA	TRBD2	TRBJ2-1	15	CASSLVAGVYNEQFF	TGTGCCAGCAGTTTGGTAGCGGGGGTTTACAATGAGCAGTTCTTC
TRBV5-6	NA	TRBD2	TRBJ2-7	14	CASSVGGLVYEQYF	TGTGCCAGCAGCGTCGGGGGGTTGGTCTACGAGCAGTACTTC